These T cell receptor beta chains were read from a single sample in a study of PD-1 and CTLA-4 blockade in melanoma. Assay: immunoSEQ multiplex PCR; the TCRdb copy retains only in-frame clones and omits some. The table shows 25,000 to 35,000 clones, with 70% to 90% occurring only once. Source: CD8+ T cells from peripheral blood, taken before anti-PD-1 treatment. The receptor source for this set is a human donor with melanoma. CDR3s include the opening cysteine and the closing phenylalanine or tryptophan. The D gene is left open where the match is weak. A clone size is listed for some rows: how often the clone was seen (once, few, many), or a class if it is expanded.

d_call | clone_size | j_call | v_call | cdr3_nt | cdr3_aa
- | - | TRBJ2-3 | TRBV28 | TGTGCCATCAATGCGCGTGGCTCCACAGATACGCAGTATTTT | CAINARGSTDTQYF
- | - | TRBJ2-3 | TRBV24-1 | TGTGCCACCGGCCGGGGAGAGAGCACAGATACGCAGTATTTT | CATGRGESTDTQYF
TRBD2 | - | TRBJ2-1 | TRBV29-1 | TGCAGCGTTGATATACTAGCGGACTACAATGAGCAGTTCTTC | CSVDILADYNEQFF
- | - | TRBJ2-6 | TRBV18 | TGTGCCAGCTCACCAGGAGGGACGGTGCCCCTACCATCTGGGGCCAACGTCCTGACTTTC | CASSPGGTVPLPSGANVLTF
- | once | TRBJ2-2 | TRBV19 | TGTGCCAGCCAACAGGGTCCGAACACCGGGGAGCTGTTTTTT | CASQQGPNTGELFF
- | - | TRBJ1-1 | TRBV20-1 | TGCAGTGCTAGAACTTTTCAAGCTTTCTTT | CSARTFQAFF
- | - | TRBJ2-3 | TRBV20-1 | TGCAGTGCTGGTGGGAGTTTGTACTCAAGCACAGATACGCAGTATTTT | CSAGGSLYSSTDTQYF
- | - | TRBJ1-6 | TRBV7-8 | TGTGCCAGCAGCCCCGACGGACTGGCGTCACCCCTCCACTTT | CASSPDGLASPLHF
- | - | TRBJ2-1 | TRBV3-1/TRBV3-2 | TGTGCCAGCAGCCAAGAGGAGGGGGCCCTTGAGCAGTTCTTC | CASSQEEGALEQFF
TRBD1 | - | TRBJ2-7 | TRBV4-1 | TGCGCCAGCAGCCTAGACAGGGGAGCCGAGCAGTACTTC | CASSLDRGAEQYF
TRBD2 | - | TRBJ2-7 | TRBV13 | TGTGCCAGCAGCCCCCGGGGGGGTTCGTACGAGCAGTACTTC | CASSPRGGSYEQYF
TRBD1 | - | TRBJ1-2 | TRBV13 | TGTGCCAGCAGTAAAGGACAGGGGGATGGCTACACCTTC | CASSKGQGDGYTF
- | - | TRBJ2-7 | TRBV30 | TGTGCCTGGAGTGTAAGCACGACGACGGAGCAGTACTTC | CAWSVSTTTEQYF
- | - | TRBJ1-2 | TRBV7-9 | TGTGCCAGCAGCTCAAGCCTCAGGGATACCTATGGCTACACCTTC | CASSSSLRDTYGYTF
- | - | TRBJ1-2 | TRBV11-2 | TGTGCCAGCAGCTTAGATATGACGCCTCCGGTTAACTATGGCTACACCTTC | CASSLDMTPPVNYGYTF
- | - | TRBJ1-1 | TRBV3-1/TRBV3-2 | TGTGCCAGCAGCCCTGGGGCGGCGAACACTGAAGCTTTCTTT | CASSPGAANTEAFF
- | once | TRBJ1-2 | TRBV2 | TGTGCCAGCAGTGAGGGACAACCCTCTAACTATGGCTACACCTTC | CASSEGQPSNYGYTF
- | - | TRBJ2-1 | TRBV29-1 | TGCAGCGTTGAAGGGTTGGGAGATGAGCAGTTCTTC | CSVEGLGDEQFF
TRBD2 | once | TRBJ2-7 | TRBV7-6 | TGTGCCAGCAGCGCCATACTAGCGGGAGTAGGTGAGCAGTACTTC | CASSAILAGVGEQYF
TRBD2 | - | TRBJ2-7 | TRBV27 | TGTGCCAGCAGTTTAGTGGGAGGGGAGCAGTACTTC | CASSLVGGEQYF
TRBD2 | - | TRBJ2-4 | TRBV13 | TGTGCCAGCAGCCTCGGGACTAGCGGTGATCTCCGAAAAAACATTCAGTACTTC | CASSLGTSGDLRKNIQYF
- | - | TRBJ1-1 | TRBV6-1 | TGTGCCAGCAGTGAACCCTACAGGGATGAAGCTTTCTTT | CASSEPYRDEAFF
TRBD2 | - | TRBJ2-7 | TRBV6-2/TRBV6-3 | TGTGCCAGCAGTTACCTACTAGCGGGAGCCTACGAGCAGTACTTC | CASSYLLAGAYEQYF
- | - | TRBJ1-2 | TRBV11-2 | TGTGCCAGCACTGACTCCAGCTATGGCTACACCTTC | CASTDSSYGYTF
- | - | TRBJ1-2 | TRBV4-1 | TGCGCCAGCAGCCAAGGGGGACATGGCTACACCTTC | CASSQGGHGYTF
TRBD2 | - | TRBJ2-2 | TRBV11-2 | TGTGCCAGCAGCATACTAGCGGGAGCCTACACCGGGGAGCTGTTTTTT | CASSILAGAYTGELFF
TRBD1 | - | TRBJ1-2 | TRBV5-6 | TGTGCCAGCAGCTTCGAAAGGACAGGGGAGGATATGGCCTTC | CASSFERTGEDMAF
- | - | TRBJ1-1 | TRBV23-1 | TGCGCCAGCAGTCAGGGACTTGGGGCTTTCTTT | CASSQGLGAFF
TRBD2 | - | TRBJ2-7 | TRBV7-9 | TGTGCCAGCAGCTTAGTTTTAGCGGGAGGCGACGAGCAGTACTTC | CASSLVLAGGDEQYF
- | - | TRBJ2-7 | TRBV7-2 | TGTGCCAGCAGCTTGGGGCTAGGGGACTACGAGCAGTACTTC | CASSLGLGDYEQYF
- | - | TRBJ1-4 | TRBV29-1 | TGCAGCGTTGCGGCAGGGTTGGATGAAAAACTGTTTTTT | CSVAAGLDEKLFF
TRBD1 | once | TRBJ1-1 | TRBV27 | TGTGCCAGCAGTGTACAGGGGGCCGGGAACACTGAAGCTTTCTTT | CASSVQGAGNTEAFF
- | - | TRBJ2-7 | TRBV27 | TGTGCCAGCAGCCTCGTGCCTGCTTCCTACGAGCAGTACTTC | CASSLVPASYEQYF
- | - | TRBJ2-5 | TRBV11-2 | TGTGCCAGCAGCATCTGGAGGCGAGAGACCCAGTACTTC | CASSIWRRETQYF
TRBD2 | - | TRBJ2-2 | TRBV5-1 | TGCGCCAGCAGCTCGCCGAAGTCTAGCGGGGCCTTCACCGGGGAGCTGTTTTTT | CASSSPKSSGAFTGELFF
- | - | TRBJ1-5 | TRBV19 | TGTGCCAGTAGTATGAGGGGAAGCAATCAGCCCCAGCATTTT | CASSMRGSNQPQHF
- | - | TRBJ2-5 | TRBV28 | TGTGCCAGCAGTCGAGTCACCCAAGAGACCCAGTACTTC | CASSRVTQETQYF
- | - | TRBJ1-1 | TRBV18 | TGTGCCAGCTCACCAGGGAACACTGAAGCTTTCTTT | CASSPGNTEAFF
- | - | TRBJ2-2 | TRBV6-5 | TGTGCCAGCAGTTCGGGGGCCGGCGGGGAGCTGTTTTTT | CASSSGAGGELFF
TRBD1 | - | TRBJ1-2 | TRBV18 | TGTGCCAGCTCACCCGGGACAGGGCAAGGCTACACCTTC | CASSPGTGQGYTF
TRBD1 | - | TRBJ2-3 | TRBV30 | TGTGCCTGGAGTTCACAGGGGGCTGTCCCAGATACGCAGTATTTT | CAWSSQGAVPDTQYF
TRBD1 | - | TRBJ2-7 | TRBV7-9 | TGTGCCAGCACGACAGGGGGCGATGAGCAGTACTTC | CASTTGGDEQYF
- | - | TRBJ2-2 | TRBV6-4 | TGTGCCAGCAGTGAAGCGAACACCGGGGAGCTGTTTTTT | CASSEANTGELFF
- | - | TRBJ1-4 | TRBV28 | TGTGCCTCCATGGCGTCTTCTAATGAAAAACTGTTTTTT | CASMASSNEKLFF
- | - | TRBJ1-6 | TRBV6-5 | TGTGCCAGCAGTTACGGGCAGGACTCTTTTAATTCACCCCTCCACTTT | CASSYGQDSFNSPLHF